The 11 T cell receptor beta chains below all came from one sample that was sequenced in a study of cytomegalovirus exposure and HLA in healthy donors. Measured with immunoSEQ multiplex PCR; TCRdb has only the in-frame clones, and not every one. The table records 150,000 to 200,000 clones, around nine tenths of them present only once. The material sequenced was PBMCs. The source of these receptors is a woman in her thirties in good health and CMV-seronegative.

The chain uses TRBV5-6 and TRBJ2-3; a possible D gene is TRBD2 (6 bases). The CDR3 spans 14 residues. V gave up 0 bases and J gave up 1 base, with 6 bases separating them. Germline CDR1 reads SGHDT; CDR2 reads YYEEEE. CDR3 coding DNA: TGTGCCAGCAGCTTGGCGGGAGGCACAGATACGCAGTATTTT. Its translation is CASSLAGGTDTQYF.

The chain links TRBV11-2 to TRBJ1-2, with D tentatively TRBD1 (5 bases). Between the trimmed V and J ends, which lost 5 bases and 4 bases, there was a span of 14 bases. CDR3 length: 14 residues. Germline V gene lookup returns CDR1 SGHAT and CDR2 FQNNGV. This chain's CDR3 is CASSPAGGAYGYTF. CDR3 DNA: TGTGCCAGCAGCCCGGCGGGGGGTGCCTATGGCTACACCTTC. The whole variable domain, remainder taken from reference TRBV11-2 and TRBJ1-2, is EAGVAQSPRYKIIEKRQSVAFWCNPISGHATLYWYQQILGQGPKLLIQFQNNGVVDDSQLPKDRFSAERLKGVDSTLKIQPAKLEDSAVYLCASSPAGGAYGYTFGSGTRLTVV.

The chain employs TRBV5-1 and TRBJ1-2, with D perhaps matching TRBD1 (5 bases). Per the germline V gene, CDR1 is SGHRS and CDR2 is YFSETQ. Trimming stripped 0 bases from V and 3 bases from J, with 12 bases between. The CDR3 loop spans 15 amino acids. The CDR3 DNA reads TGCGCCAGCAGCTTGGGCGGGGCGTTGGACTATGGCTACACCTTC. Protein product: CASSLGGALDYGYTF.

The CDR3 sequence is CASSPWTGSNTEAFF. CDR3 bases: TGCGCCAGCAGCCCATGGACAGGATCGAACACTGAAGCTTTCTTT. V and J are TRBV5-1 and TRBJ1-1; 7 nucleotides agree with TRBD1. The germline V gene encodes CDR1 SGHRS and CDR2 YFSETQ. V lost 4 bases, J lost 1 base, and 7 bases stayed unmatched. The CDR3 loop spans 15 amino acids.

The chain is built from TRBV6-1 and TRBJ2-7; 8 positions match TRBD2. With V trimmed by 4 bases and J by 6 bases, 14 bases remained unmatched. The CDR3 covers 16 residues. Germline loops: CDR1 MNHNS, CDR2 SASEGT. The CDR3 DNA sequence: TGTGCCAGCAGTGCCTTCCGGGGGCCCGGGGGGGGCGAGCAGTACTTC. It yields the protein CASSAFRGPGGGEQYF.

V and J are TRBV19 and TRBJ1-2; no firm D call. The CDR3 has 14 amino acids. V was pared by 6 bases and J by 0 bases, with 11 bases between. Germline loops: CDR1 LNHDA, CDR2 SQIVND (reference sequence). Written as DNA, the CDR3 is TGTGCCAGTAGAGATGATCGAGCTAACTATGGCTACACCTTC. Translation gives CASRDDRANYGYTF.

The rearrangement uses TRBV15 and TRBJ2-7; 9 positions agree with TRBD1. The CDR3 spans 13 residues. J was trimmed by 7 bases and V by 1 base; bases with no gene match: 2. Germline V lookup: CDR1 LNHNV, CDR2 YYDKDF (reference sequence). In DNA form, the CDR3 reads TGTGCCACCAGCAGAGTGGGACAGGGAGAGCAGTACTTC. Translated: CATSRVGQGEQYF.

This chain joins TRBV5-4 and TRBJ1-2; D gene unclear. CDR1 is SGHNT, CDR2 YYREEE, per germline (reference sequence). Trimming pared 0 bases from V and 4 bases from J, leaving 16 bases between. This CDR3 has 16 amino acids. Here the CDR3 reads CASSLAPELSLYGYTF. The CDR3 nucleotides read TGTGCCAGCAGCTTGGCTCCCGAGTTGAGTCTCTATGGCTACACCTTC.

This chain uses TRBV7-9 with TRBJ2-2, with TRBD1 matching over 10 bases. Germline CDR1 is SEHNR and CDR2 is FQNEAQ (reference sequence). The V and J ends lost 9 bases and 6 bases, in that order; junction bases with no gene match: 10. The CDR3 runs to 15 residues. CDR3 sequence: CASSPRTGGPGELFF. CDR3 coding DNA: TGTGCCAGTTCCCCGAGGACAGGGGGGCCCGGGGAGCTGTTTTTT.

The chain carries TRBV9 and TRBJ2-7; D is unresolved. Germline V gene lookup returns CDR1 SGDLS and CDR2 YYNGEE. The CDR3 is 14 amino acids. V lost 2 bases to trimming and J lost 0 bases, with 9 bases between them. CDR3 nucleotides: TGTGCCAGCAGCGTCCAGGCCCCCTCCTACGAGCAGTACTTC. As protein: CASSVQAPSYEQYF.

This clone was seen a handful of times. The gene calls are TRBV7-6 and TRBJ2-1; a possible D gene is TRBD1 (6 bases). The CDR3 has 15 residues. Trimming cost V 5 bases and J 3 bases, with 14 bases left between them. CDR1 is SGHVS, CDR2 FNYEAQ, per germline. The CDR3 spells CASSLLTGDYNEQFF. CDR3 in DNA: TGTGCCAGCAGCCTGCTGACAGGAGACTACAATGAGCAGTTCTTC.